This T cell receptor beta chain was found in a study of identical twins. This clonotype turned up a few times. Its antigen is unknown. Germline loops: CDR1 SGHTA, CDR2 FQGNSA. V gave up 1 base and J gave up 5 bases; unmatched junction bases: 7. The CDR3 totals 15 residues. Study-wide results and caveats: Part of the zero-insertion signal could reflect confounding by invariant MAIT and iNKT cells. Beta clonotypes that were abundant in cord blood contained fewer insertions, a pattern absent from memory repertoires.

Healthy Caucasians supplied all donations. A universal primer site arose from template switching, and cDNA bore unique molecular identifiers. TCRdb re-derived calls from the 5' RACE reads in MiXCR, one entry per CDR3 protein. The sample has more than 200,000 distinct CDR3 sequences, over 11% seen once. V gene TRBV7-2 combines with J gene TRBJ1-1; 7 positions match TRBD1. The TCR sequence derives from a woman aged 18-29 years in good health. The sequenced material came from memory (CD45RO+) T cells sorted from blood. As DNA, the CDR3 is TGTGCCAGCAGCTTAGGGCCACAGGGGTATACTGAAGCTTTCTTT. Amino acid sequence: CASSLGPQGYTEAFF.